The 22 T cell receptor beta chains reported below all come from one sample, sequenced in a study of blood T cells in healthy people across ages. The use of a sample-barcoded 5' primer and a J-beta primer mix characterized a second PCR of roughly 6 to 11 cycles. TCRdb called the 5' RACE reads again in MiXCR, with one record for every CDR3 protein. The sample includes over 1,500,000 distinct CDR3 sequences, about 50% of them seen just once. Material for sequencing was blood. The receptor set was obtained from a woman in her forties in good health.

V and J are TRBV2 and TRBJ2-1; D unresolved. Germline V CDR1 and CDR2: SNHLY, FYNNEI. This CDR3 region has 14 residues. Trimming cost V 1 base and J 6 bases, with 10 bases left between them. This CDR3 is CASSEGHSSNEQFF. The CDR3 nucleotides read TGTGCCAGCAGTGAAGGTCACTCTAGCAATGAGCAGTTCTTC.

The chain links TRBV24-1 to TRBJ2-1; 10 bases agree with TRBD2. Per germline, CDR1 KGHDR and CDR2 SFDVKD. The J segment lost 0 bases and the V segment lost 5 bases, leaving 3 bases of the junction unmatched. The CDR3 has 16 residues. CDR3 loop: CATSVKRGGSYNEQFF. The CDR3, as DNA: TGTGCCACCAGTGTGAAGCGGGGGGGCTCCTACAATGAGCAGTTCTTC.

V usage is TRBV27 and J usage is TRBJ2-5; D perhaps matches TRBD2 (7 bases). Trimming cost V 4 bases and J 4 bases, with 13 bases left between them. Germline CDR1 reads MNHEY; CDR2 reads SMNVEV (reference sequence). This CDR3 is 14 amino acids long. CDR3 coding DNA: TGTGCCAGCAGTTCCTACAGGGAGGGAGAGACCCAGTACTTC. Its translation: CASSSYREGETQYF.

This clonotype was observed once. The rearrangement uses TRBV12-3 or TRBV12-4 and TRBJ2-1; D may correspond to TRBD1 or TRBD2 (5 bases each). The CDR3 covers 15 residues. The V end was cut by 8 bases, the J end by 6 bases, with 20 bases between. The CDR3 DNA reads TGTGCCAGCCGCTGGGGTGGGGCAGGAGGCAATGAGCAGTTCTTC. Its protein is CASRWGGAGGNEQFF.

The chain has TRBV3-1 and TRBJ2-3; TRBD2 matches at 8 bases. Per the germline V gene, CDR1 is LGHDT and CDR2 is YNNKEL (reference sequence). The length of the CDR3 is 17 residues. The junction had 12 bases not matched to a gene; V was cut back by 1 base and J by 6 bases. CDR3 sequence reads: CASSQARLGLVKDTQYF. CDR3 nucleotides: TGTGCCAGCAGCCAAGCAAGACTGGGACTAGTGAAGGATACGCAGTATTTT.

This clonotype appeared a few times. The chain links TRBV24-1 to TRBJ2-1, with 7 nucleotides matching TRBD1. The DNA end lines up better with TRBJ2-7; the J call may be wrong. Germline CDR1 KGHDR, CDR2 SFDVKD. The CDR3 loop spans 16 amino acids. CDR3 loop: CATSDPAGGPYNEQYF. The CDR3 DNA follows: TGTGCCACCAGTGATCCTGCAGGGGGTCCTTACAATGAGCAGTACTTC.

This clonotype came up a few times. The rearrangement joins TRBV7-2 to TRBJ2-7; TRBD2 agrees at 10 bases. The CDR3 contains 15 residues. Germline values: CDR1 SGHTA, CDR2 FQGNSA. Trimming took 5 bases from V and 4 from J; bases not matched to a gene: 8. CDR3 sequence reads: CASSRASSGGYEQYF. The CDR3, as DNA: TGTGCCAGCAGCCGAGCGTCTAGCGGGGGTTACGAGCAGTACTTC. The full variable domain, with the rest looked up from reference TRBV7-2 and TRBJ2-7, is GAGVSQSPSNKVTEKGKDVELRCDPISGHTALYWYRQSLGQGLEFLIYFQGNSAPDKSGLPSDRFSAERTGGSVSTLTIQRTQQEDSAVYLCASSRASSGGYEQYFGPGTRLTVT.

This clonotype has just a few counts. V usage is TRBV5-5 and J usage is TRBJ2-7, with D tentatively TRBD2 (5 bases). V lost 4 bases, J lost 0 bases, and 11 bases lay in between. Germline V lookup: CDR1 SGHKS, CDR2 YYEKEE (reference sequence). This CDR3 region has 14 residues. DNA of the CDR3: TGTGCCAGCAGCCCCCCCGGGATCTCCTACGAGCAGTACTTC. This gives the protein CASSPPGISYEQYF.

The gene calls are TRBV6-5 and TRBJ2-5, with D tentatively TRBD1 (6 bases). The J call may not be correct, given that the DNA end is closer to TRBJ2-4. This CDR3 comprises 14 residues. CDR1 is MNHEY and CDR2 is SVGAGI in the germline V gene. DNA for the CDR3: TGTGCCAGCAGATCGGGACACCAGACAAACATTCAGTACTTC. Its translation: CASRSGHQTNIQYF.

This chain links TRBV7-6 with TRBJ2-7; TRBD1 aligns across 7 bases. The CDR3 extends over 15 amino acids. CDR1 is SGHVS and CDR2 is FNYEAQ in the germline V gene. V lost 4 bases and J lost 2; bases outside the gene matches: 8. The CDR3 bases are TGTGCCAGCAGCTCGGGTGGGGGACAGACCTACGAGCAGTACTTC. Translated: CASSSGGGQTYEQYF.

This clonotype was recorded a few times. The chain is built from TRBV15 and TRBJ1-2, with D unresolved. This CDR3 contains 14 residues. Germline-derived CDR1 and CDR2 are LNHNV and YYDKDF (reference sequence). V was trimmed by 1 base and J by 5 bases, leaving 11 bases between them. The CDR3 sequence: CATSRVSREYGYTF. As DNA, the CDR3 is TGTGCCACCAGCAGAGTTTCTAGGGAGTATGGCTACACCTTC.

The V call is TRBV7-2, the J call TRBJ2-1; possibly TRBD1 or TRBD2 for D (6 bases each). The V end lost 1 base, the J end lost 7 bases, and 14 bases lay between the germline ends. Germline CDR1 is SGHTA and CDR2 is FQGNSA. The CDR3 has 15 residues. The DNA for the CDR3 is TGTGCCAGCAGCTTAGGAGGCGGGACACGAAATGAGCAGTTCTTC. Residues: CASSLGGGTRNEQFF.

This chain links TRBV5-1 with TRBJ2-3; TRBD2 matches 7 bases. From germline, CDR1 is SGHRS and CDR2 YFSETQ. The CDR3 runs 19 residues. The V gene end was trimmed by 0 bases and the J gene end by 1 base; junction bases not matched to a gene: 14. The CDR3 nucleotides read TGCGCCAGCAGCTTGGCCAAAGCGGGGCTACCCTCCGGCACAGATACGCAGTATTTT. It codes for CASSLAKAGLPSGTDTQYF.

This rearrangement joins TRBV20-1 to TRBJ2-3, with 8 bases fitting TRBD2. This CDR3 is built from 15 residues. Germline CDR1 and CDR2: DFQATT and SNEGSKA (reference sequence). V lost 0 bases and J lost 2; bases outside the gene matches: 4. The CDR3 nucleotides read TGCAGTGCTAGAGATGGAGCGGGGGCCACAGATACGCAGTATTTT. This sequence encodes CSARDGAGATDTQYF.

The rearrangement links TRBV7-8 to TRBJ1-2; tentative D call: TRBD1 (5 bases). Germline V gene lookup returns CDR1 SGHVS and CDR2 FQNEAQ. Deletions cut 1 base from V and 7 bases from J, with 16 bases between. The CDR3 is made up of 15 amino acids. CDR3 sequence (DNA): TGTGCCAGCAGCTTAGAACCCCAGGGTCCCTGTGGCTACACCTTC. Translation: CASSLEPQGPCGYTF.

This clonotype has more than one count but fewer than ten. The J gene is TRBJ2-3, the V gene TRBV27; D might be TRBD1 (5 bases). The CDR3 runs to 16 residues. CDR1 and CDR2 from the germline V gene are MNHEY and SMNVEV (reference sequence). V was cut by 1 base and J by 4 bases, with 15 bases left in between. The CDR3 is CASSLWGGSRADTQYF. CDR3 bases: TGTGCCAGCAGTTTATGGGGCGGTTCCCGGGCAGATACGCAGTATTTT.

The V call is TRBV7-8, the J call TRBJ2-7; no definite D call. The CDR3 totals 15 residues. Trimming left V 5 bases short and J 2 bases short, with 16 bases between. The V gene's germline CDR1 is SGHVS and CDR2 FQNEAQ. DNA of the CDR3: TGTGCCAGCAGCCGCGCCCGAAGGAAGGCCTACGAGCAGTACTTC. This gives the protein CASSRARRKAYEQYF.

The V call is TRBV24-1, the J call TRBJ1-2; D not resolved. The germline V and J ends were trimmed by 4 bases and 8 bases, with 16 bases remaining between them. The CDR3 extends over 14 amino acids. Germline V gene data show CDR1 as KGHDR and CDR2 as SFDVKD. CDR3 bases: TGTGCCACCAGTGACCCATCCTTTAACCGCGGCTACACCTTC. As protein: CATSDPSFNRGYTF.

There are a few counts of this clonotype. The chain has TRBV29-1 and TRBJ2-7; D is undetermined. This CDR3 is 11 amino acids long. Per the germline V gene, CDR1 is SQVTM and CDR2 is ANQGSEA. V dropped 3 bases and J dropped 1 base, with 4 bases sitting between them. CDR3 in amino acids: CSVDVSYEQYF. The DNA of the CDR3 is TGCAGCGTTGACGTATCCTACGAGCAGTACTTC.

V and J are TRBV7-9 and TRBJ1-2; 8 bases agree with TRBD1. With V trimmed by 5 bases and J by 0 bases, 5 bases remained unmatched. The CDR3 is 15 residues long. The germline V gene encodes CDR1 SEHNR and CDR2 FQNEAQ (reference sequence). In DNA form, the CDR3 reads TGTGCCAGCAGCCAGGGGGCGGATGCTAACTATGGCTACACCTTC. Translating it yields CASSQGADANYGYTF.

A note on this clonotype: A read error may produce the germline difference seen at one junction end. J is TRBJ1-2 and V is TRBV6-5; a weak D match, TRBD1 (5 bases). This CDR3 is 15 amino acids long. Germline CDR1 reads MNHEY; CDR2 reads SVGAGI. In DNA form, the CDR3 reads TGTGCCAGCAGCTACTCGAACCAGGGCCGAAAGGGCTACACCTTC. Translating it yields CASSYSNQGRKGYTF.

The chain uses TRBV7-2 and TRBJ2-5, with 9 bases identical to TRBD1. The DNA matches TRBJ2-7 better at its end, which makes the J call doubtful. Germline values: CDR1 SGHTA, CDR2 FQGNSA. This CDR3 is 14 amino acids long. The CDR3 DNA is TGTGCCAGCAGCGTACAGGGGGCCCCCTACGAGCAGTACTTC. Residues: CASSVQGAPYEQYF.